One sample yielded the 21 T cell receptor beta chains listed below, sequenced in a study of molecular identifiers for immune sequencing clone quantification. One entry per CDR3 protein results from TCRdb running MiXCR on the PCR reads. Among about 300,000 distinct CDR3 sequences listed, over 20% were seen once. Sequencing input: naive CD8+ T cells from blood, with Jurkat cell RNA spiked in. This sample's subset: FACS-sorted CD8+CD4-CCR7+CD45RA+ naive T cells. These receptors originate from a human donor in good health. Some libraries in this study had Jurkat cell RNA spiked in.

Worth noting for this clonotype: The CDR3 carries no conserved terminal phenylalanine or tryptophan, so it likely arises from a read error. V and J are TRBV29-1 and TRBJ1-2; weak D call: TRBD1 (6 bases). In germline, CDR1 is SQVTM, CDR2 ANQGSEA. There are 18 residues in the CDR3. The ends were cut back, 7 bases at V and 5 bases at J, with 32 bases in the middle. DNA of the CDR3: TGCAGCGCCTACCCAACGACGACAGAACAGGGATTGAAGTATGGCTACACCCTC. Protein sequence: CSAYPTTTEQGLKYGYTL.

This chain joins TRBV12-3 or TRBV12-4 and TRBJ2-5; 8 bases fit TRBD1. V gave up 6 bases and J gave up 2 bases; unmatched junction bases: 2. This CDR3 is built from 13 residues. The CDR3 region is CASSRDRQETQYF. CDR3 nucleotide sequence: TGTGCCAGCAGCCGGGACAGGCAAGAGACCCAGTACTTC.

As regards this clonotype: This clone may be a read error of a much larger clone one base away. V is TRBV7-9 and J is TRBJ2-2; D unclear. The length of the CDR3 is 14 residues. Germline V lookup: CDR1 SEHNR, CDR2 FQNEAQ (reference sequence). The CDR3 protein is CASSSPLYTRELFF. In nucleotides, the CDR3 is TGTGCCAGCAGCTCCCCCCTGTACACCAGGGAGCTGTTTTTT.

This clonotype was detected only a few times. CDR3 sequence reads: CASSLRAVSNQPQHF. The DNA of the CDR3 is TGTGCCAGCAGCTTGCGGGCAGTTAGCAATCAGCCCCAGCATTTT. The chain links TRBV13 to TRBJ1-5; D uncertain. V was pared by 3 bases and J by 0 bases, with 9 bases between. From germline, CDR1 is PRHDT and CDR2 FYEKMQ (reference sequence). The CDR3 runs to 15 residues.

The table lists this clonotype with a few counts. The chain couples TRBV27 to TRBJ1-3; a possible D gene is TRBD1 (6 bases). In germline, CDR1 is MNHEY, CDR2 SMNVEV (reference sequence). V was shortened by 6 bases and J by 0 bases, with 12 bases between the two germline ends. CDR3 length: 15 amino acids. CDR3 nucleotide sequence: TGTGCCAGCAGGCAGGGGCTCCACTCTGGAAACACCATATATTTT. Encoded protein: CASRQGLHSGNTIYF.

Ten or more counts support this clonotype. The rearrangement joins TRBV12-3 or TRBV12-4 to TRBJ1-4, with a weak D call TRBD1 (6 bases). V lost 5 bases, J lost 4 bases, and 11 bases lay in between. The CDR3 has 14 residues. The CDR3: CASSPDSLNEKLFF. In nucleotides, the CDR3 is TGTGCCAGCAGTCCGGACAGCCTTAATGAAAAACTGTTTTTT.

This chain connects TRBV19 to TRBJ1-1, with D perhaps matching TRBD1 (5 bases). With 3 bases removed from V and 0 bases from J, the gap between germline ends came to 8 bases. CDR1 is LNHDA, CDR2 SQIVND, per germline (reference sequence). The CDR3 length is 14 residues. The CDR3 coding sequence is TGTGCCAGTAGTATGAGGGGAATGAACACTGAAGCTTTCTTT. It codes for CASSMRGMNTEAFF.

About this clonotype: The CDR3 end shows no conserved phenylalanine or tryptophan, and so a read error is likely. The chain has TRBV27 and TRBJ1-1, with D perhaps TRBD1 (5 bases). Germline CDR1 and CDR2: MNHEY and SMNVEV (reference sequence). The CDR3 runs 12 residues. V was shortened by 6 bases and J by 7 bases, with 12 bases between the two germline ends. CDR3 bases: TGTGCCAGCAGGGGGCAGGGTCTTGAAGCTTTCTCT. This gives the protein CASRGQGLEAFS.

This clonotype was seen only a few times. The chain links TRBV29-1 to TRBJ2-5; D remains ambiguous. V dropped 4 bases and J dropped 1 base, with 13 bases sitting between them. The CDR3 contains 14 residues. Per germline, CDR1 SQVTM and CDR2 ANQGSEA. In DNA form, the CDR3 reads TGCAGCGTTGCCCCGGACGGGTCCCAAGAGACCCAGTACTTC. Residues: CSVAPDGSQETQYF. The full variable domain, its missing parts supplied by reference TRBV29-1 and TRBJ2-5, is SAVISQKPSRDICQRGTSLTIQCQVDSQVTMMFWYRQQPGQSLTLIATANQGSEATYESGFVIDKFPISRPNLTFSTLTVSNMSPEDSSIYLCSVAPDGSQETQYFGPGTRLLVL.

This clonotype was seen ten or more times. The gene calls are TRBV6-5 and TRBJ2-7; D call uncertain. CDR3 size: 13 residues. CDR1 and CDR2 (germline): MNHEY, SVGAGI. The CDR3 spells CPKSFLWVYEQYF. The DNA of the CDR3 is TGTCCGAAGAGTTTTTTGTGGGTGTACGAGCAGTACTTC.

This clonotype was seen at least ten times. Germline is not matched at one junction end, which may reflect a read error. This chain uses TRBV28 with TRBJ1-1; no firm D call. This CDR3 contains 13 residues. From germline, CDR1 is MDHEN and CDR2 SYDVKM. The CDR3 reads CASSLYQEIEAFF. Written as DNA, the CDR3 is TGTGCCAGCAGCTTATACCAGGAAATTGAAGCTTTCTTT.

In its sample, this clonotype was seen many times. This CDR3 reads CSVEGRGTGAGEQYF. CDR3 nucleotide sequence: TGCAGCGTTGAAGGGAGGGGGACAGGGGCAGGGGAGCAGTACTTC. The gene calls are TRBV29-1 and TRBJ2-7; the match to TRBD1 covers 10 bases. CDR1 and CDR2 (germline): SQVTM, ANQGSEA. Trimming cost V 1 base and J 7 bases; bases outside gene matches: 10. This CDR3 has 15 residues.

This clonotype has a handful of counts. This chain joins TRBV11-2 and TRBJ2-2; a weak D match, TRBD1 (6 bases). There are 15 residues in the CDR3. Germline V gene sequence: CDR1 SGHAT, CDR2 FQNNGV. V lost 8 bases, J lost 4 bases, and 17 bases lay in between. As DNA, the CDR3 is TGTGCCAGCGACTCGCTGGACAGTTCCACCGGGGAGCTGTTTTTT. It encodes CASDSLDSSTGELFF.

Ten or more counts support this clonotype. This chain joins TRBV7-9 and TRBJ1-6; D not certain. This CDR3 has 14 residues. Per germline, CDR1 SEHNR and CDR2 FQNEAQ (reference sequence). Deletions cut 5 bases from V and 7 bases from J, with 12 bases between. The CDR3 coding sequence is TGTGCCAGCAGCACCACCTTCACGAATTCACCCCTCCACTTT. It translates to CASSTTFTNSPLHF.

The chain recombines TRBV13 with TRBJ1-4; D is uncertain. The length of the CDR3 is 14 residues. The V gene lost 6 bases and the J gene lost 5 bases, with 13 bases spanning the gap. Germline V lookup: CDR1 PRHDT, CDR2 FYEKMQ (reference sequence). This CDR3 reads CASRNRGNNEKLFF. In DNA form, the CDR3 reads TGTGCCAGCAGAAACCGGGGAAACAATGAAAAACTGTTTTTT.

Turning to this clonotype: A read error may explain this, as a much larger clone is one base away. The DNA of the CDR3 is TGTGCCAGCAGTTACTCGATTTTTTTGGGACTAGCGGGTACGAACGCCGGGGAGCTGTTTTTT. It yields the protein CASSYSIFLGLAGTNAGELFF. The V and J genes are TRBV6-2 or TRBV6-3 and TRBJ2-2; 12 nucleotides line up with TRBD2. The CDR3 covers 21 residues. Germline V gene lookup returns CDR1 MNHEY and CDR2 SVGEGT.

This clonotype was counted ten times or more. The chain is built from TRBV28 and TRBJ2-6, with D hard to call. The CDR3 contains 12 residues. V dropped 9 bases and J dropped 4 bases, with 7 bases sitting between them. The V gene's germline CDR1 is MDHEN and CDR2 SYDVKM. Here the CDR3 reads CASAWGANVLTF. The CDR3, as DNA: TGTGCCAGTGCTTGGGGGGCCAACGTCCTGACTTTC.

On this clonotype itself: A much more abundant neighbour one base away suggests this may be a read error. This chain links TRBV7-2 with TRBJ2-1, with D possibly being TRBD2 (7 bases). TRBJ2-7 explains the end of the DNA better; the J call may be wrong. The CDR3 totals 14 residues. The germline gives CDR1 SGHTA, CDR2 FQGNSA. CDR3 residues: CASSLGGAYNEQYF. CDR3 coding DNA: TGTGCCAGCAGCTTGGGGGGGGCCTACAATGAGCAGTACTTC.

This clonotype was detected only a few times. This chain connects TRBV6-5 to TRBJ1-1; a possible D gene is TRBD1 (6 bases). Trimming stripped 3 bases from V and 1 base from J, with 12 bases between. The CDR3 consists of 15 residues. Germline values: CDR1 MNHEY, CDR2 SVGAGI. The CDR3 protein is CASSYRGGENTEAFF. CDR3 DNA: TGTGCCAGCAGTTATAGGGGGGGGGAGAACACTGAAGCTTTCTTT.

Details on this clonotype: A single base separates this from a much larger clone, so it may be a read error. Lacking the conserved final phenylalanine or tryptophan, this CDR3 likely reflects a read error. The chain carries TRBV27 and TRBJ1-1; D is uncertain. The ends were cut back, 0 bases at V and 6 bases at J, with 11 bases in the middle. Per germline, CDR1 MNHEY and CDR2 SMNVEV (reference sequence). The CDR3 covers 14 residues. The CDR3 nucleotides are TGTGCCAGCAGTTTATCGGGCCTGGGAGCTGAAGCTTTCTCT. This encodes CASSLSGLGAEAFS.

This clonotype was seen at least ten times. The chain employs TRBV7-6 and TRBJ2-3; D gene unclear. V gave up 5 bases and J gave up 0 bases, with 6 bases separating them. Germline CDR1 and CDR2: SGHVS and FNYEAQ. This CDR3 comprises 13 residues. This CDR3 reads CASSTMSTDTQYF. The CDR3 region has the DNA TGTGCCAGCAGCACCATGAGCACAGATACGCAGTATTTT.